The 20 T cell receptor beta chains listed next were all sequenced from one sample in a study of shared T cell receptors in the human thymus. Clones were sequenced by immunoSEQ multiplex PCR, and TCRdb holds only the in-frame ones, with some missing. The profile shows 500,000 to 850,000 clones, around 87% of them singletons. These data also formed part of another study, on human thymus T cells.

The sample consisted of thymocytes. The receptors here all came from a boy younger than two with a congenital heart defect.

The chain links TRBV4-3 to TRBJ2-1, with 8 bases matching TRBD2. This CDR3 comprises 18 residues. CDR1 is LGHNA and CDR2 is YSLEER in the germline V gene. Germline trimming cut 0 bases from V and 3 bases from J; bases unmatched to any gene: 10. This chain's CDR3 is CASSQEGSGRVFYNEQFF. DNA for the CDR3: TGCGCCAGCAGCCAAGAAGGGAGCGGGAGAGTGTTCTACAATGAGCAGTTCTTC.

This clone was counted between two and nine times. The rearrangement joins TRBV5-1 to TRBJ1-1; D remains ambiguous. The germline V gene has CDR1 SGHRS and CDR2 YFSETQ. V shed 1 base and J shed 1 base, with 11 bases lying between them. The CDR3 covers 15 residues. CDR3 nucleotides: TGCGCCAGCAGCTTGTTGTGGGCATCGAACACTGAAGCTTTCTTT. It specifies CASSLLWASNTEAFF.

The chain employs TRBV2 and TRBJ2-7; 12 nucleotides match TRBD2. V was pared by 3 bases and J by 3 bases, with 6 bases of the junction left unmatched. Germline CDR1 and CDR2: SNHLY and FYNNEI. This CDR3 spans 16 amino acids. The DNA for the CDR3 is TGTGCCAGCAGTGAGGGGCCTAGCGGGGGGGTCTACGAGCAGTACTTC. This codes for CASSEGPSGGVYEQYF.

This chain links TRBV6-7 with TRBJ2-1, with 9 bases identical to TRBD1. TRBV6-7 is flagged as an ORF with uncertain function. The CDR3 length is 14 residues. V shed 5 bases, J shed 7 bases, and the junction held 6 bases outside the gene matches. Here the CDR3 DNA reads TGTGCCAGCAGTGAACAGGGGGCTAGGAATGAGCAGTTCTTC. This translates into CASSEQGARNEQFF.

About this clone itself: At one end, the junction sequence differs from germline, possibly due to a read error. The CDR3 spells CASSLAGGHYEQYF. The CDR3 bases are TGTGCCAGCAGCCTAGCGGGAGGGCACTACGAGCAGTACTTC. The chain couples TRBV7-8 to TRBJ2-7; 12 bases map to TRBD2. Germline CDR1 and CDR2: SGHVS and FQNEAQ. The CDR3 consists of 14 residues.

V and J are TRBV6-5 and TRBJ1-5; possibly TRBD1 for D (5 bases). Per germline, CDR1 MNHEY and CDR2 SVGAGI. This CDR3 region has 15 residues. Trimming took 5 bases from V and 5 from J, leaving 16 bases between them. The CDR3 bases are TGTGCCAGCAGTCCTCGCTTACAGGCTGATCAGCCCCAGCATTTT. It specifies CASSPRLQADQPQHF.

The chain couples TRBV7-9 to TRBJ1-2; unclear D gene. The CDR3 totals 15 residues. The germline V and J ends were trimmed by 6 bases and 0 bases, with 14 bases remaining between them. Germline-derived CDR1 and CDR2 are SEHNR and FQNEAQ (reference sequence). The CDR3 loop is CASSFPHLSNYGYTF. The DNA of the CDR3 is TGTGCCAGCAGTTTCCCACACCTTTCTAACTATGGCTACACCTTC.

V usage is TRBV30 and J usage is TRBJ1-3; 7 positions match TRBD1. J was trimmed by 6 bases and V by 5 bases; bases with no gene match: 19. Germline loops: CDR1 GTSNPN, CDR2 SVGIG (reference sequence). The CDR3 is 17 residues long. The CDR3 nucleotides are TGTGCCTGGGGAGGGGAAACAGGGGACCAGCTTTTAAACACCATATATTTT. Translating gives CAWGGETGDQLLNTIYF.

This clone was counted once. J is TRBJ1-3 and V is TRBV28, with TRBD1 matching 8 bases. There are 21 residues in the CDR3. The trim removed 3 bases at V and 0 bases at J, leaving 19 bases unmatched. Germline values: CDR1 MDHEN, CDR2 SYDVKM. Here the CDR3 reads CASSFRFVRTGRGTSGNTIYF. CDR3 DNA: TGTGCCAGCAGTTTCAGATTTGTCCGGACAGGGAGAGGGACCTCTGGAAACACCATATATTTT.

The chain employs TRBV5-1 and TRBJ1-2; D may be TRBD1 (6 bases). The germline CDR1 and CDR2 sequences are SGHRS and YFSETQ. V lost 9 bases to trimming and J lost 8 bases, with 17 bases between them. This CDR3 has 12 residues. CDR3 coding DNA: TGCGCCATCTCGACAGGAGCAGGAGGCTACACCTTC. Translating gives CAISTGAGGYTF.

The table lists this clone with a few counts. CDR3 coding DNA: TGCGCCAGCAGCCAAAGAGACTTCCCCTACAATGAGCAGTTCTTC. Protein sequence: CASSQRDFPYNEQFF. The rearrangement joins TRBV4-3 to TRBJ2-1; D uncertain. The CDR3 sequence is 15 residues long. V was cut by 2 bases and J by 2 bases, with 10 bases left in between. Germline V gene lookup returns CDR1 LGHNA and CDR2 YSLEER.

The chain combines TRBV6-5 with TRBJ1-4; 7 nucleotides align to TRBD1. CDR3 size: 16 residues. After removal of 0 bases from V and 4 bases from J, the junction contained 5 bases not matched to a gene. From germline, CDR1 is MNHEY and CDR2 SVGAGI. The CDR3 DNA sequence: TGTGCCAGCAGTTACTCGCCCGGGACAGATAATGAAAAACTGTTTTTT. As protein: CASSYSPGTDNEKLFF.

A remark on this clone: Other nucleotide sequences from this sample produce the same CDR3. The chain carries TRBV18 and TRBJ1-1; a possible D gene is TRBD1 (5 bases). From germline, CDR1 is KGHSH and CDR2 LQKENI. The CDR3 length is 14 residues. V shed 2 bases and J shed 3 bases, with 10 bases lying between them. For the CDR3, the DNA is TGTGCCAGCTCACCAAGGCAGGGTGACACTGAAGCTTTCTTT. It codes for CASSPRQGDTEAFF.

The chain carries TRBV28 and TRBJ1-5; 8 bases map to TRBD1. Germline assignment: CDR1 MDHEN and CDR2 SYDVKM. The CDR3 contains 15 residues. V shed 6 bases and J 2 bases; nucleotides not matched to a gene: 6. DNA of the CDR3: TGTGCCAGCAGCCGCGGACAGGGAGGCAATCAGCCCCAGCATTTT. Translated, it gives CASSRGQGGNQPQHF.

This clone showed up just once. The chain joins TRBV27 to TRBJ2-5; D may be TRBD1 (6 bases). Germline CDR1 MNHEY, CDR2 SMNVEV (reference sequence). Between the trimmed V and J ends, which lost 0 bases and 5 bases, there was a span of 13 bases. CDR3 length: 15 residues. The CDR3 region is CASSLSARGRETQYF. CDR3 in DNA: TGTGCCAGCAGTTTATCGGCCAGGGGACGGGAGACCCAGTACTTC.

V gene TRBV4-2 combines with J gene TRBJ1-2; D call uncertain. CDR3 length: 12 residues. V was clipped by 1 base and J by 4 bases, with 4 bases between them. From germline, CDR1 is LGHNA and CDR2 YNFKEQ. Here the CDR3 DNA reads TGTGCCAGCAGCCAAGGGGCCTATGGCTACACCTTC. Protein sequence: CASSQGAYGYTF.

The chain uses TRBV18 and TRBJ1-1; a possible D gene is TRBD1 (5 bases). The V and J ends lost 5 bases and 10 bases respectively, with 14 bases between them. The germline CDR1 and CDR2 sequences are KGHSH and LQKENI. The CDR3 totals 12 residues. CDR3 region: CASSFLGDLAFF. The DNA of the CDR3 is TGTGCCAGCTCATTCTTAGGGGACTTAGCTTTCTTT. The whole variable domain, remainder taken from reference TRBV18 and TRBJ1-1, is NAGVMQNPRHLVRRRGQEARLRCSPMKGHSHVYWYRQLPEEGLKFMVYLQKENIIDESGMPKERFSAEFPKEGPSILRIQQVVRGDSAAYFCASSFLGDLAFFGQGTRLTVV.

This clone was seen only once. The chain recombines TRBV29-1 with TRBJ2-3; TRBD2 agrees at 7 bases. V lost 2 bases, J lost 2 bases, and 13 bases stayed unmatched. The CDR3 is made up of 17 amino acids. Germline values: CDR1 SQVTM, CDR2 ANQGSEA. CDR3 coding DNA: TGCAGCGTTGAATTAAAACGCGGGACTAACCTCACAGATACGCAGTATTTT. Its protein is CSVELKRGTNLTDTQYF.

The chain employs TRBV27 and TRBJ1-1; D is possibly TRBD1 (5 bases). The CDR3 is 15 amino acids. Germline V gives CDR1 MNHEY, CDR2 SMNVEV (reference sequence). Trimming removed 6 bases at V and 4 bases at J, with 18 bases between. CDR3 sequence: CASSPPDRAFTEAFF. CDR3 DNA sequence: TGTGCCAGCAGCCCGCCCGACAGAGCATTCACTGAAGCTTTCTTT.

This chain links TRBV27 with TRBJ2-1; 7 bases agree with TRBD1. The CDR3 is 15 amino acids. The V gene end was trimmed by 1 base and the J gene end by 3 bases; junction bases not matched to a gene: 3. The V gene's germline CDR1 is MNHEY and CDR2 SMNVEV (reference sequence). The CDR3, as DNA: TGTGCCAGCAGTTTATGGGGGACAGTCTACAATGAGCAGTTCTTC. Protein product: CASSLWGTVYNEQFF.